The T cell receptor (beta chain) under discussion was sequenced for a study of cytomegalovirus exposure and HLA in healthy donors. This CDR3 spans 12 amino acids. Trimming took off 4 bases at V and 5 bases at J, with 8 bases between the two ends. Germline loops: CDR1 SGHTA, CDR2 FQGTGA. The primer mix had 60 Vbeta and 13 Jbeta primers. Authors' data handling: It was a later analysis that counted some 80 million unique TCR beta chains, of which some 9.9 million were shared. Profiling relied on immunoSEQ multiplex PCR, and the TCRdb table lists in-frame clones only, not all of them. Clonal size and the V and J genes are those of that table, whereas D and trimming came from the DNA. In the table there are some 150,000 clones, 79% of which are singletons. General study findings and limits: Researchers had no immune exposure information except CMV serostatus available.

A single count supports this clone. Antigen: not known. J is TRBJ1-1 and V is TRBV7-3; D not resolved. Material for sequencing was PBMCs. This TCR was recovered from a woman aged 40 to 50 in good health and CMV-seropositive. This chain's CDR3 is CASSSGETEAFF. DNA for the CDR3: TGTGCCAGCAGCTCCGGTGAGACTGAAGCTTTCTTT.